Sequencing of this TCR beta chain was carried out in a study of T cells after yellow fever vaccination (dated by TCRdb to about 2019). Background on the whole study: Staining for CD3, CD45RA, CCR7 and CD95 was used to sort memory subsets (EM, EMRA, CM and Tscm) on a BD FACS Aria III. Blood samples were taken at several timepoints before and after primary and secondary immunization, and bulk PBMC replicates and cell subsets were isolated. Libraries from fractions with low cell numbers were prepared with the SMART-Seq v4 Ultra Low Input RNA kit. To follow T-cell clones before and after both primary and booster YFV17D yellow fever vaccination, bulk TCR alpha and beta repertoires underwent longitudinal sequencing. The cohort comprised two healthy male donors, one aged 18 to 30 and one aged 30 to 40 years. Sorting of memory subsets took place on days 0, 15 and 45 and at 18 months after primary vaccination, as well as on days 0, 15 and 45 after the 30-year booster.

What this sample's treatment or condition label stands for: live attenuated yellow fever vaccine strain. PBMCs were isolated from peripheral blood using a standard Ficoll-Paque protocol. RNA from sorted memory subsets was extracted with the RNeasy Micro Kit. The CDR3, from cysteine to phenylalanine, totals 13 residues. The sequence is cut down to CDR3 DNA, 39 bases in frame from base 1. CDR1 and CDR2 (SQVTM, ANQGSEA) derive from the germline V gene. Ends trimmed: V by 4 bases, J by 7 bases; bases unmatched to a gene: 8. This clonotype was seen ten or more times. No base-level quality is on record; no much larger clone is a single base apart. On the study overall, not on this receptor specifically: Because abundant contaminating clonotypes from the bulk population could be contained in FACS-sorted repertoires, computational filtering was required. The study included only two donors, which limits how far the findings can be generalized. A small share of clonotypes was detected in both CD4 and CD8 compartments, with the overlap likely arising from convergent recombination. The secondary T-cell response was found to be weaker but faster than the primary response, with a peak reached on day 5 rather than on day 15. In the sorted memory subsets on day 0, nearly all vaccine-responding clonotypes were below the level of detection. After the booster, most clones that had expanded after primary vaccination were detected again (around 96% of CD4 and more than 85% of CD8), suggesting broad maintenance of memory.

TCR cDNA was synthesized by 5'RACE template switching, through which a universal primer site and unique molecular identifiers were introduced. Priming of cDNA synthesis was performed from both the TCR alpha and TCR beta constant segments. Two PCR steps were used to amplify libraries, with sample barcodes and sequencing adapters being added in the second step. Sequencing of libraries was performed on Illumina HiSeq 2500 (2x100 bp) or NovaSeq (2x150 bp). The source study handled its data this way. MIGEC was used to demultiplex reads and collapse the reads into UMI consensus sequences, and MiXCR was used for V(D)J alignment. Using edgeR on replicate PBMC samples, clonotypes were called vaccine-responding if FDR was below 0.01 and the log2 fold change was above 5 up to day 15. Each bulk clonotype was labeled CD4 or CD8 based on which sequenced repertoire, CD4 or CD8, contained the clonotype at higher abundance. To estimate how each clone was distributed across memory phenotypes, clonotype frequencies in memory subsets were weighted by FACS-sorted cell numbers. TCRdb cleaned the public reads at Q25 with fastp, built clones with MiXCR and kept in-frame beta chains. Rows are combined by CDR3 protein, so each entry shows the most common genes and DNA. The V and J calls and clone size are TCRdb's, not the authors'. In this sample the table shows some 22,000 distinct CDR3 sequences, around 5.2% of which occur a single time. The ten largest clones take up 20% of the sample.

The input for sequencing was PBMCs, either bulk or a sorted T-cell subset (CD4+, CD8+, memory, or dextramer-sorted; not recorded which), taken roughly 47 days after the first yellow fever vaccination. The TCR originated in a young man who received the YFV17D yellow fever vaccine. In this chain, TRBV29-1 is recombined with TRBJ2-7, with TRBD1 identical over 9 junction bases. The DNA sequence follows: TGCAGCGTTGCCACAGGGGGCGCGGGAGAGCAGTACTTC. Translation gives CSVATGGAGEQYF.